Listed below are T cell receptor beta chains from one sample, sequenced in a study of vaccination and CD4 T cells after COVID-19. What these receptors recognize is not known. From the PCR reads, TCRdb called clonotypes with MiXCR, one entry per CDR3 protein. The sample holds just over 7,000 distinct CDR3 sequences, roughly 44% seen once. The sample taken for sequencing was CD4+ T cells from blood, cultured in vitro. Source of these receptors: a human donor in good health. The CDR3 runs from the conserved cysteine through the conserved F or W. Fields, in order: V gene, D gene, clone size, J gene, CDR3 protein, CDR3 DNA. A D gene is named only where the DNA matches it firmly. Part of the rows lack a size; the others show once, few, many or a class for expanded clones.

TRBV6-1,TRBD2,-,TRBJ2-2,CASGTSGPGTGELFF,TGTGCCAGCGGGACTAGTGGCCCGGGGACCGGGGAGCTGTTTTTT
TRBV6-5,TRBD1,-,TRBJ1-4,CASSYFRQGEEKLFF,TGTGCCAGCAGTTACTTCCGACAGGGGGAGGAAAAACTGTTTTTT
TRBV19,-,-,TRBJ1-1,CASTMMNTEAFF,TGTGCCAGTACCATGATGAACACTGAAGCTTTCTTT
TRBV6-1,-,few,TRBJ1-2,CASTAGGSNYGYTF,TGTGCCAGCACTGCGGGGGGGTCTAACTATGGCTACACCTTC
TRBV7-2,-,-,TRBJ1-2,CASSPILRRRTNYGYTF,TGTGCCAGCAGCCCAATTCTTCGGAGACGGACAAACTATGGCTACACCTTC
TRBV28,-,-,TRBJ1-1,CASSFLNREIEAFF,TGTGCCAGCAGTTTTCTCAATCGTGAGATTGAAGCTTTCTTT
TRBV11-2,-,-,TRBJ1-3,CASSLEQQLLSGNTIYF,TGTGCCAGCAGCTTAGAACAACAGCTACTCTCTGGAAACACCATATATTTT
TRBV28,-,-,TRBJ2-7,CASSQAGGGAYF,TGTGCCAGCAGCCAGGCGGGCGGCGGGGCGTACTTC
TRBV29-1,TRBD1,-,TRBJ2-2,CSVSDRGRVSGELFF,TGCAGCGTCTCCGACAGGGGACGGGTGTCCGGGGAGCTGTTTTTT
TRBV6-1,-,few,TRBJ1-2,CASSEVPGSGYTF,TGTGCCAGCAGTGAAGTACCAGGGAGTGGCTACACCTTC
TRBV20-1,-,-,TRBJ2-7,CSARDPGPIGGYEQYF,TGCAGTGCTAGAGATCCGGGACCGATAGGTGGCTACGAGCAGTACTTC
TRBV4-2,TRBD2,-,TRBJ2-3,CVSRLAGVPDTQYF,TGTGTCAGCAGATTAGCGGGAGTGCCAGATACGCAGTATTTT
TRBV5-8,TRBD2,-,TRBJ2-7,CASSWSSGLYEQYF,TGTGCCAGCAGCTGGTCTAGCGGGCTCTACGAGCAGTACTTC
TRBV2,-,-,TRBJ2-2,CASSQEGDTGELFF,TGTGCCAGCAGTCAAGAGGGTGACACCGGGGAGCTGTTTTTT
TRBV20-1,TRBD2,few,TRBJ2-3,CSASFGAGGYTDTQYF,TGCAGTGCTAGTTTCGGAGCGGGAGGCTACACAGATACGCAGTATTTT
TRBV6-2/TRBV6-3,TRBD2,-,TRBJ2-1,CASSYASGGPNPTFNEQFF,TGTGCCAGCAGTTACGCTAGCGGGGGGCCCAACCCCACCTTCAATGAGCAGTTCTTC
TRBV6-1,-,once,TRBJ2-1,CASRPGSSYNEQFF,TGTGCCAGCAGACCCGGGAGCTCCTACAATGAGCAGTTCTTC
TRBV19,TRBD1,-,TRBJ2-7,CASSTLGGTGGNTEQYF,TGTGCCAGTAGTACCCTCGGTGGGACAGGGGGAAACACCGAGCAGTACTTC
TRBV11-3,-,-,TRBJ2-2,CASSFKGIGGELFF,TGTGCCAGCAGCTTCAAGGGTATTGGCGGGGAGCTGTTTTTT
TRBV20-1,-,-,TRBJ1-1,CSASRQGQLNTEAFF,TGCAGTGCTAGTCGGCAGGGGCAGCTGAACACTGAAGCTTTCTTT
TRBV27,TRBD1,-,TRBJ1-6,CASSQGDSPLHF,TGTGCCAGCAGTCAGGGGGATTCACCCCTCCACTTT
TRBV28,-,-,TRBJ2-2,CASSLAPGRWVAGELFF,TGTGCCAGCAGTTTAGCCCCGGGGCGGTGGGTCGCCGGGGAGCTGTTTTTT
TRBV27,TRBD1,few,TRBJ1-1,CASSLLPVGQPNTEAFF,TGTGCCAGCAGTCTGCTCCCCGTGGGACAGCCGAACACTGAAGCTTTCTTT
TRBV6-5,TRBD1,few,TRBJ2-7,CASSSLTLGTGNRYEQYF,TGTGCCAGCAGTTCTCTAACCCTCGGGACAGGGAATAGGTACGAGCAGTACTTC
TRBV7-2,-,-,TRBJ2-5,CASSLGAGAETQYF,TGTGCCAGCAGCCTCGGGGCAGGGGCAGAGACCCAGTACTTC
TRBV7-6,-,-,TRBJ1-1,CASRPTYANTEAFF,TGTGCCAGCAGGCCAACATATGCGAACACTGAAGCTTTCTTT
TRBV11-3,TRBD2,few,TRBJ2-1,CASSLALAGAYNEQFF,TGTGCCAGCAGCTTAGCACTAGCGGGGGCTTACAATGAGCAGTTCTTC
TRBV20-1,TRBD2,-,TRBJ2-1,CSRTSGGSNEQFF,TGCAGCAGGACTAGCGGGGGGTCTAATGAGCAGTTCTTC
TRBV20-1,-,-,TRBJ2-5,CSARVATQETQYF,TGCAGTGCTAGAGTGGCGACACAAGAGACCCAGTACTTC
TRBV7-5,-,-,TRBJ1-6,CISVSEALLPGQGDNNSPLHF,-
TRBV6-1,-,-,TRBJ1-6,CASSRTVGQRAPLHF,TGTGCCAGCAGTCGGACAGTCGGTCAAAGGGCACCCCTCCACTTT
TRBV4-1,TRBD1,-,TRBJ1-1,CASSRLQGDSTEAFF,TGCGCCAGCAGCCGGCTACAGGGGGACAGCACTGAAGCTTTCTTT
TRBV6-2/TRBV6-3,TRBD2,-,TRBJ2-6,CASSSPSGGLRSGANVLTF,TGTGCCAGCAGCTCACCTAGCGGGGGGCTCCGCTCTGGGGCCAACGTCCTGACTTTC
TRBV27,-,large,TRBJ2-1,CASSLYTGWDEQFF,TGTGCCAGCAGTTTATACACAGGGTGGGATGAGCAGTTCTTC
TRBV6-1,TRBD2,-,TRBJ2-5,CASDLVGRGSEQYF,TGTGCCAGCGACCTAGTTGGGAGGGGATCAGAGCAGTACTTC
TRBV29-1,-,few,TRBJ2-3,CSVGDPGADTQYF,TGCAGCGTTGGTGACCCGGGGGCAGATACGCAGTATTTT
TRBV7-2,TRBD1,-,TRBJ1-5,CASSPQTGLNQPQHF,TGTGCCAGCAGCCCACAGACAGGGTTGAATCAGCCCCAGCATTTT
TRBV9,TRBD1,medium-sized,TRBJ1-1,CASSGDRGTEAFF,TGTGCCAGCAGCGGGGACAGGGGCACTGAAGCTTTCTTT
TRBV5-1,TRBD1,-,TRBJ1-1,CASSLGDRGPAAEAFF,TGCGCCAGCAGCTTGGGTGACAGGGGTCCGGCGGCTGAAGCTTTCTTT
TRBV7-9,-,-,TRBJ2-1,CASSSGQTSLKDEQFF,TGTGCCAGCAGTTCCGGACAGACATCCTTGAAAGATGAGCAGTTCTTC
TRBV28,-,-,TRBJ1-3,CASSFEANTIYF,TGTGCCAGCAGTTTCGAAGCAAACACCATATATTTT
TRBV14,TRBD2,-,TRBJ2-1,CASSLSGWEGDDEQFF,TGTGCCAGCAGCCTATCTGGGTGGGAGGGCGACGATGAGCAGTTCTTC
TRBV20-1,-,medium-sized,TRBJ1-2,CSAREPGPPGYTF,TGCAGTGCTAGAGAACCGGGGCCACCTGGCTACACCTTC
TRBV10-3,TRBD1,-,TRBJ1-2,CAISESTVRQGGYTF,TGTGCCATCAGTGAGTCGACAGTTCGACAGGGTGGCTACACCTTC
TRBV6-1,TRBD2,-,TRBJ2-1,CASRLGLAAYNEQFF,TGTGCCAGCAGACTGGGACTAGCGGCCTACAATGAGCAGTTCTTC
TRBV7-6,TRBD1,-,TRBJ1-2,CASSDIDWTGAYGHTF,TGTGCCAGCAGCGACATCGACTGGACAGGAGCCTATGGCCACACCTTC
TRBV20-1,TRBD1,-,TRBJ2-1,CSARAAAGQGVPNEQFF,TGCAGTGCTAGAGCTGCTGCGGGTCAGGGGGTTCCCAATGAGCAGTTCTTC
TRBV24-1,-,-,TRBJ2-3,CATSDALLGGSTDTQYF,TGTGCCACCAGTGACGCCTTATTAGGGGGATCCACAGATACGCAGTATTTT
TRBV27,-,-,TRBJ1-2,CASRGGRGSNYGYTF,TGTGCCAGCAGGGGTGGCAGGGGTTCTAACTATGGCTACACCTTC
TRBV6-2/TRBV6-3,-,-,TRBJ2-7,CARTGTPEQYF,TGTGCCAGAACCGGGACCCCGGAGCAGTACTTC
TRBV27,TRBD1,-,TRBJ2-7,CASSFRSGTGHEQYF,TGTGCCAGCAGTTTCCGGTCCGGGACAGGGCACGAGCAGTACTTC
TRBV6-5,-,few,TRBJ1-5,CASSYSGGAAQPQHF,TGTGCCAGCAGTTACTCCGGGGGGGCGGCTCAGCCCCAGCATTTT
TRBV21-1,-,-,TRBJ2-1,CATQTGTSANDTSYNEQFF,TGTGCCACCCAAACCGGGACTAGCGCCAATGATACCTCCTACAATGAGCAGTTCTTC
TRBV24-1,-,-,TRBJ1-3,CATMDGSSGNTIYF,TGTGCCACCATGGACGGGAGCTCTGGAAACACCATATATTTT